The clone carrying this TCR beta chain was counted a few times. This entry belongs to a study of blood T cells in healthy people across ages. A second about 7 to 11 cycle PCR used barcoded and J-beta primers. Individual samples furnished no less than 3 million CDR3-containing paired-end reads apiece. In TCRdb, the 5' RACE reads were re-called with MiXCR into one record per CDR3 protein. Here the sample spans around 1,000,000 distinct CDR3 sequences, 20% to 25% being singletons. CDR1 is MNHNY, CDR2 SVGAGI, per germline (reference sequence). Trimming took 4 bases from V and 7 from J, leaving 20 bases between them. The CDR3 contains 16 residues. This sample was shared with a second study, whose subject was T cells of mothers and their children. That paper notes: Related mother-child pairs showed slightly, non-significantly higher overlap than unrelated pairs.

Source material: blood. This sequence joins TRBV6-6 and TRBJ1-3; the D is unclear. The clonotype comes from a girl aged 2 to 9 in good health. The CDR3 DNA follows: TGTGCCAGCAGTTCAGTTCAGGTCCCTTCCCCGAACACCATATATTTT. This sequence encodes CASSSVQVPSPNTIYF.